The clone carrying this T cell receptor (beta chain) occurred a few times. The data derive from a study of T-cell memory formation after mild COVID-19. Germline V CDR1 and CDR2: SNHLY, FYNNEI. V was trimmed by 10 bases and J by 7 bases, leaving 16 bases between them. The CDR3 extends over 12 amino acids. TCRdb analysed the 5' RACE reads with MiXCR anew, one entry per CDR3 protein. Found here are some 150,000 distinct CDR3 sequences, approximately 6% of them singletons; the top ten hold roughly 1.9%. The sample was PBMCs or a T cell subset sorted from them (not recorded which). The gene calls are TRBV2 and TRBJ1-1; no clear D gene. This TCR came from an adult woman who had mild COVID-19 (a few samples of this study predate the infection). Cell type and time point are not known. CDR3 DNA: TGTGCCACCAAGAGGGTGGACCATGAAGCTTTCTTT. Amino acids: CATKRVDHEAFF.